This TCR beta chain was obtained from a study of blood T cell repertoires in COVID-19. This clone turned up a few times. CDR1 is MNHEY, CDR2 SVGEGT, per germline. J lost 3 bases, V lost 5 bases, and 3 bases had no gene match. The CDR3 spans 13 residues. TCRdb's table, derived via immunoSEQ multiplex PCR, lists solely in-frame clones and lacks some. The table includes under 300,000 clones, 85% detected once. The clonotype was recovered from a woman aged 55 to 70 with active or convalescent COVID-19. The specimen sequenced was peripheral blood. The chain carries TRBV6-2 or TRBV6-3 and TRBJ2-7; TRBD1 aligns across 8 bases. The CDR3 DNA sequence: TGTGCCAGCAGTCACGGACAGGGCTACGAGCAGTACGTC. The encoded protein is CASSHGQGYEQYV.